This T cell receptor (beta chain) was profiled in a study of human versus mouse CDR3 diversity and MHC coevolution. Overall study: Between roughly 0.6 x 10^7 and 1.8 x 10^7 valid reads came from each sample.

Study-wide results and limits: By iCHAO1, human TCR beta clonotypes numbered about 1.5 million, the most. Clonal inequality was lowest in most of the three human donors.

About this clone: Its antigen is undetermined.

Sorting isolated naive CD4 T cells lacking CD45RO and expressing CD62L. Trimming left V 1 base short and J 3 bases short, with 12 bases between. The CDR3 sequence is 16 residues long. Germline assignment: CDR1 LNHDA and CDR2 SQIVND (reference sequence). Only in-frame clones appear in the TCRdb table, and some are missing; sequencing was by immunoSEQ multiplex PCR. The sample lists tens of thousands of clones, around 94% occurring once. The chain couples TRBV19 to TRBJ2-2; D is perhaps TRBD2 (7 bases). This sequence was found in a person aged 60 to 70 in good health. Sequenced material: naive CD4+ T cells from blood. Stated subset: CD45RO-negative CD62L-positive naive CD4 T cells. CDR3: CASSIVGGGDTGELFF. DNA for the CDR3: TGTGCCAGTAGTATAGTAGGAGGGGGGGACACCGGGGAGCTGTTTTTT.